The clone carrying this T cell receptor beta chain was counted a single time. Antigen specificity is unknown. The record originates from a study of T cells in Graves' hyperthyroidism and ophthalmopathy. The V segment lost 7 bases and the J segment 2 bases; nucleotides outside the gene matches: 0. In germline, CDR1 is ENHRY, CDR2 SYGVKD. This CDR3 region has 13 residues. Notes on the study in general: Through a model of 13 V-J features, ophthalmopathy was separated from stable hyperthyroidism.

The study excluded patients with uncontrolled infection, other autoimmune disease, pregnancy or lactation. PBMCs came from 8.5 to 10 ml fresh peripheral blood. It was RNA transcripts that yielded the amplified TCR beta CDR3 regions. The HTBI primer set was used in a first-round RT-PCR of the TCR CDR3. A single record per CDR3 protein comes from TCRdb applying MiXCR to the multiplex PCR reads. The repertoire has around 360,000 distinct CDR3 sequences, approximately 14% of them found once; the top ten carry roughly 19%. The sequencing sample was made of blood. This chain links TRBV10-3 with TRBJ2-1; TRBD2 aligns across 9 bases. This receptor was obtained from a woman between 55 and 75 years old with Graves' ophthalmopathy. CDR3 protein: CAIKREAYNEQFF. The CDR3 nucleotides are TGTGCCATCAAGCGGGAGGCCTACAATGAGCAGTTCTTC.